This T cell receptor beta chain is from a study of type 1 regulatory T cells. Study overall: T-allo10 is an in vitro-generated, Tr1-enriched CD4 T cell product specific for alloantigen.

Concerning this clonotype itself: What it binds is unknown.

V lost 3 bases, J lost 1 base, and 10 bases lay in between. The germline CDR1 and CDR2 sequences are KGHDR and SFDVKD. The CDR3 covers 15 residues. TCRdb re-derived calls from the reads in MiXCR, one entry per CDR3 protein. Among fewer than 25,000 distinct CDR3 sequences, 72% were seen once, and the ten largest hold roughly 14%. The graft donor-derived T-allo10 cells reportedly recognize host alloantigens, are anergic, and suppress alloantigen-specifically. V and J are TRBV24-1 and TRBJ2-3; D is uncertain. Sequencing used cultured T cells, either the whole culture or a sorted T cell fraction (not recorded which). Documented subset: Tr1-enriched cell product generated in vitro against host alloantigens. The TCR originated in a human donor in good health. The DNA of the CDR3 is TGTGCCACCAGTGATCCTGCTGGGGGCACAGATACGCAGTATTTT. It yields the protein CATSDPAGGTDTQYF.